One and the same sample provided the 17 T cell receptor beta chains below, sequenced in a study of technical replicates of blood from a few donors. The protocol was immunoSEQ multiplex PCR, while the TCRdb copy is restricted to in-frame clones and leaves out a portion. The data hold more than 75,000 clones, with 80% to 95% observed a single time. Sequenced sample: T cells isolated from PBMCs. These receptors were taken from a human donor in good health.

This clone was counted once. V and J are TRBV29-1 and TRBJ2-1; D not resolved. The V gene lost 4 bases and the J gene lost 7 bases, with 11 bases spanning the gap. CDR1 and CDR2 (germline): SQVTM, ANQGSEA. CDR3 length: 12 residues. CDR3 region: CSVGSAGNEQFF. CDR3 nucleotide sequence: TGCAGCGTTGGCTCCGCCGGGAATGAGCAGTTCTTC.

The chain employs TRBV19 and TRBJ1-1; 8 bases align to TRBD1. Germline-derived CDR1 and CDR2 are LNHDA and SQIVND (reference sequence). With 1 base clipped from V and 4 bases from J, the junction kept 8 bases outside the gene matches. The length of the CDR3 is 16 residues. CDR3 DNA sequence: TGTGCCAGTAGTATAGTCCCCGGACAGGGTGGCACTGAAGCTTTCTTT. It is translated as CASSIVPGQGGTEAFF.

The chain is built from TRBV12-5 and TRBJ2-2; no clear D. V lost 5 bases and J 5 bases, leaving 6 bases between the germline ends. CDR1 LGHNT and CDR2 FRNRAP come from the germline V gene. The CDR3 contains 12 residues. DNA of the CDR3: TGTGCTAGTGGTCCCCATACCGGGGAGCTGTTTTTT. It yields the protein CASGPHTGELFF.

This chain connects TRBV2 to TRBJ2-3, with TRBD2 matching 8 bases. Germline CDR1 is SNHLY and CDR2 is FYNNEI. The V and J ends lost 5 bases and 2 bases, in that order; junction bases with no gene match: 3. The CDR3 spans 14 residues. The CDR3 coding sequence is TGTGCCAGCAGTCTTAGCGGGGCCACAGATACGCAGTATTTT. Translation: CASSLSGATDTQYF. Full variable domain (missing parts from reference TRBV2 and TRBJ2-3): EPEVTQTPSHQVTQMGQEVILRCVPISNHLYFYWYRQILGQKVEFLVSFYNNEISEKSEIFDDQFSVERPDGSNFTLKIRSTKLEDSAMYFCASSLSGATDTQYFGPGTRLTVL.

This chain connects TRBV9 to TRBJ1-3, with TRBD1 matching over 8 bases. The CDR3 length is 14 residues. Germline values: CDR1 SGDLS, CDR2 YYNGEE. V trimming: 2 bases; J trimming: 4 bases; junction bases outside the gene matches: 2. The CDR3 DNA is TGTGCCAGCAGCGTCGGGACAGGAGGAAACACCATATATTTT. This translates into CASSVGTGGNTIYF.

V and J are TRBV6-5 and TRBJ1-1; TRBD1 aligns across 7 bases. Germline V gives CDR1 MNHEY, CDR2 SVGAGI. The V gene end was trimmed by 2 bases and the J gene end by 0 bases; junction bases not matched to a gene: 0. The length of the CDR3 is 14 residues. CDR3 region: CASSYQGVNTEAFF. CDR3 in DNA: TGTGCCAGCAGTTACCAGGGGGTGAACACTGAAGCTTTCTTT.

The rearrangement joins TRBV19 to TRBJ1-4; 7 bases are shared with TRBD1. V gave up 4 bases and J gave up 2 bases; unmatched junction bases: 7. The CDR3 is 16 residues long. The V gene's germline CDR1 is LNHDA and CDR2 SQIVND (reference sequence). DNA of the CDR3: TGTGCCAGTAGTACCAACAGGGGTTATACTAATGAAAAACTGTTTTTT. Translation gives CASSTNRGYTNEKLFF.

This clone was counted a single time. The rearrangement uses TRBV9 and TRBJ2-3; possible D gene TRBD2, 5 bases. The V gene's germline CDR1 is SGDLS and CDR2 YYNGEE. The germline V and J ends were trimmed by 1 base and 1 base, with 10 bases remaining between them. There are 15 residues in the CDR3. CDR3 coding DNA: TGTGCCAGCAGCGTATCCGGGGTGGGCACAGATACGCAGTATTTT. Translation: CASSVSGVGTDTQYF.

V is TRBV10-2 and J is TRBJ2-5; 7 bases align to TRBD2. The V and J ends lost 3 bases and 4 bases, in that order; junction bases with no gene match: 5. The CDR3 has 14 amino acids. CDR1 and CDR2 (germline): WSHSY, SAAADI. This chain's CDR3 is CASSDGGKRETQYF. The CDR3 DNA reads as TGCGCCAGCAGTGACGGGGGGAAGCGAGAGACCCAGTACTTC.

The chain couples TRBV29-1 to TRBJ2-7, with TRBD2 matching over 10 bases. The trim removed 4 bases at V and 1 base at J, leaving 1 base unmatched. This CDR3 is 13 amino acids long. Germline CDR1 and CDR2: SQVTM and ANQGSEA. The CDR3 DNA follows: TGCAGCGTTGGGACTAGCGGTTCCTACGAGCAGTACTTC. It yields the protein CSVGTSGSYEQYF.

The genes are TRBV5-4 and TRBJ2-7; 9 bases align to TRBD1. This CDR3 has 14 residues. CDR1 is SGHNT and CDR2 is YYREEE in the germline V gene (reference sequence). The junction had 4 bases not matched to a gene; V was cut back by 2 bases and J by 4 bases. The CDR3 loop reads CASSFSGQGYEQYF. The CDR3 DNA sequence: TGTGCCAGCAGCTTTTCGGGACAGGGTTACGAGCAGTACTTC.

The sample holds a few counts of this clone. The chain employs TRBV28 and TRBJ1-2; D unresolved. CDR1 and CDR2 (germline): MDHEN, SYDVKM. The CDR3 spans 14 residues. Trimming stripped 2 bases from V and 8 bases from J, with 15 bases between. The CDR3 nucleotides are TGTGCCAGCAGTTTAGTGGAGGGCGCTCAAGGCTACACCTTC. Translation: CASSLVEGAQGYTF.

The chain has TRBV18 and TRBJ2-7; a possible D gene is TRBD1 (6 bases). This CDR3 is built from 15 residues. Trimming shortened V by 1 base and J by 1 base, and 11 bases separated the two germline ends. CDR1 and CDR2 (germline): KGHSH, LQKENI. CDR3 in DNA: TGTGCCAGCTCACCACTTCCAGGGGCTTCCTACGAGCAGTACTTC. It yields the protein CASSPLPGASYEQYF. The variable domain in full, completed from reference TRBV18 and TRBJ2-7, reads NAGVMQNPRHLVRRRGQEARLRCSPMKGHSHVYWYRQLPEEGLKFMVYLQKENIIDESGMPKERFSAEFPKEGPSILRIQQVVRGDSAAYFCASSPLPGASYEQYFGPGTRLTVT.

The chain couples TRBV30 to TRBJ1-5; a weak D match, TRBD1 (6 bases). The V end lost 3 bases, the J end lost 3 bases, and 12 bases lay between the germline ends. The germline V gene encodes CDR1 GTSNPN and CDR2 SVGIG (reference sequence). The CDR3 has 14 amino acids. CDR3 sequence (DNA): TGTGCCTGGAGCCCGGACAGTTTCAATCAGCCCCAGCATTTT. It translates to CAWSPDSFNQPQHF.

The gene calls are TRBV14 and TRBJ1-4; D ambiguous. CDR1 SGHDN and CDR2 FVKESK come from the germline V gene. The germline V and J ends were trimmed by 4 bases and 6 bases, with 12 bases remaining between them. This CDR3 is 14 amino acids long. The CDR3 region is CASSLTNWDEKLFF. Written as DNA, the CDR3 is TGTGCCAGCAGCCTGACTAACTGGGATGAAAAACTGTTTTTT. Complete variable domain (other parts from reference TRBV14 and TRBJ1-4): EAGVTQFPSHSVIEKGQTVTLRCDPISGHDNLYWYRRVMGKEIKFLLHFVKESKQDESGMPNNRFLAERTGGTYSTLKVQPAELEDSGVYFCASSLTNWDEKLFFGSGTQLSVL.

This rearrangement joins TRBV5-1 to TRBJ2-3, with D uncertain. The germline V gene encodes CDR1 SGHRS and CDR2 YFSETQ. V was pared by 4 bases and J by 2 bases, with 14 bases between. CDR3 length: 15 amino acids. Here the CDR3 reads CASSPTQEFTDTQYF. The CDR3 nucleotides are TGCGCCAGCAGCCCGACCCAGGAATTCACAGATACGCAGTATTTT.

The count of this clone is one. V and J are TRBV5-4 and TRBJ2-7; 9 bases are shared with TRBD1. This CDR3 is 14 amino acids long. V was clipped by 5 bases and J by 3 bases; unmatched bases: 6. CDR1 and CDR2 from the germline V gene are SGHNT and YYREEE (reference sequence). The CDR3: CASSSPGQGYEQYF. The DNA of the CDR3 is TGTGCCAGCAGTTCCCCGGGACAGGGCTACGAGCAGTACTTC.